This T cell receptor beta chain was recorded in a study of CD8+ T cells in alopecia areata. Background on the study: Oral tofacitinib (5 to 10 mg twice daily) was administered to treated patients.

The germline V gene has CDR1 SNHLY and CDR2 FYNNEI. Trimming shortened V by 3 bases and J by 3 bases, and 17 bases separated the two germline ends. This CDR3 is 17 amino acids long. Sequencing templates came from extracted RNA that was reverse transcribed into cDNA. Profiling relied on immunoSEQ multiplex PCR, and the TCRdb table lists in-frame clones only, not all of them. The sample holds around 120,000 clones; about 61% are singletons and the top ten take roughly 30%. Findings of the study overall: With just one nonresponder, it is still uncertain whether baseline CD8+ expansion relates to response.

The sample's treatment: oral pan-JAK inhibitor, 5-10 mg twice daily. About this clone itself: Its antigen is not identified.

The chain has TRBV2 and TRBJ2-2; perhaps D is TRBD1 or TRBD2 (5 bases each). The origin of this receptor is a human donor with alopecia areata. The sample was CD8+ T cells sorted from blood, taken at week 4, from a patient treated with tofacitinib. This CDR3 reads CASSEEVSGADTGELFF. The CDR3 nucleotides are TGTGCCAGCAGTGAGGAGGTTTCCGGGGCCGACACCGGGGAGCTGTTTTTT.